This entry is about one T cell receptor (beta chain). Its antigen is currently unknown. Nominally healthy donors provided the samples, though records likely missed some immune exposures. This sample was included in a study of cytomegalovirus exposure and HLA in healthy donors. Across the whole study: As released early, the data held about 85 million unique TCRs from HLA-typed donors. Study-wide results and caveats: Most observed TCR sequences were rare, whereas some public TCRs were detected in many donors. Confirmation in vitro established that a few CMV-associated chains were specific for CMV antigens.

This CDR3 is built from 15 residues. Germline lookup yields CDR1 SGHDT and CDR2 YYEEEE. V lost 2 bases to trimming and J lost 8 bases; unmatched junction nucleotides: 6. Primers: 60 Vbeta forward and 13 Jbeta reverse. Profiled with immunoSEQ multiplex PCR; TCRdb holds only in-frame clones, not every one. The sample records just over 150,000 clones, roughly 82% being singletons. This sequence joins TRBV5-6 and TRBJ1-6; 8 nucleotides agree with TRBD1. The source material was PBMCs. The clonotype was recovered from a woman between 50 and 59 years old in good health and CMV-seropositive. The CDR3: CASSFNQGAYSPLHF. In DNA form, the CDR3 reads TGTGCCAGCAGCTTTAATCAGGGGGCTTATTCACCCCTCCACTTT.